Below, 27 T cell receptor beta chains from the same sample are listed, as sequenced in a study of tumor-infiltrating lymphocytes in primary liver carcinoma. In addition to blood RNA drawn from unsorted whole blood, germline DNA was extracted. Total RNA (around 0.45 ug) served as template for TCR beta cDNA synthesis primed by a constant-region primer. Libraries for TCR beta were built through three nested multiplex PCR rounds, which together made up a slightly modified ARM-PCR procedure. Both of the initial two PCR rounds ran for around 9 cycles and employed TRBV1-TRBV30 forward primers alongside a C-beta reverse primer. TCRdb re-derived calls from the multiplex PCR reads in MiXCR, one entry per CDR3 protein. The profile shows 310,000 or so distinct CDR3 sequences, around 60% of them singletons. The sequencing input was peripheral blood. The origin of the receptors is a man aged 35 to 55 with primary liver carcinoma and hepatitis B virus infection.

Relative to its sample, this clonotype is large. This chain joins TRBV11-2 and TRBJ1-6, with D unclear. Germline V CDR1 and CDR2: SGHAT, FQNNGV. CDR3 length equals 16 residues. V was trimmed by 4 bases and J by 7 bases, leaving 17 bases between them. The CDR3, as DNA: TGTGCCAGCAGCTCTCAACCTGAATACTTGAATTCACCCCTCCACTTT. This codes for CASSSQPEYLNSPLHF.

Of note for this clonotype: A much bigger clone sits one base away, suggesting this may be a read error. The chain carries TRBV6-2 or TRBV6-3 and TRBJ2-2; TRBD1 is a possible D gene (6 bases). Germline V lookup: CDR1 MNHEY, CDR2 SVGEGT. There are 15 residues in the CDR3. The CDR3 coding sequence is TGTGCCAGCACCCAGGGACACCTAAACACCTGGGAGCTGTTTTTT. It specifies CASTQGHLNTWELFF.

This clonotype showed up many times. CDR3 region: CATTRRSGANVLTF. CDR3 nucleotides: TGTGCCACCACCCGACGCTCTGGGGCCAACGTCCTGACTTTC. The V gene is TRBV6-5, the J gene TRBJ2-6, with D unresolved. Trimming removed 10 bases at V and 0 bases at J, with 10 bases between. This CDR3 spans 14 amino acids. Germline-derived CDR1 and CDR2 are MNHEY and SVGAGI.

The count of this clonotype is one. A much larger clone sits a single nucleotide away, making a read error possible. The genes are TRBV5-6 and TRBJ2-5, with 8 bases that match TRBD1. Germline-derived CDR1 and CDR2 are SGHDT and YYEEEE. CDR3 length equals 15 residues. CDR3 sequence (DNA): TGTGCCAGCAGCCCCAAGACAGGGGCGTCGGAGACCCGGTACTTC. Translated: CASSPKTGASETRYF. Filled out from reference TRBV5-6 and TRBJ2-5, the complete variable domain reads DAGVTQSPTHLIKTRGQQVTLRCSPKSGHDTVSWYQQALGQGPQFIFQYYEEEERQRGNFPDRFSGHQFPNYSSELNVNALLLGDSALYLCASSPKTGASETRYFGPGTRLLVL.

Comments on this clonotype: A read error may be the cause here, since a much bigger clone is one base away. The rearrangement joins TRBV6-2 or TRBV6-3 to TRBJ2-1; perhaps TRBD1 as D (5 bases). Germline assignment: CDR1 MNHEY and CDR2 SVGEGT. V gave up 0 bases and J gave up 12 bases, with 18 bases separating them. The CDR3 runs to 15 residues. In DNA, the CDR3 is TGTGCCAGCAGTTACTCGAGTTTCCCGGGTCAGGGGCAGTTCTTC. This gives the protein CASSYSSFPGQGQFF.

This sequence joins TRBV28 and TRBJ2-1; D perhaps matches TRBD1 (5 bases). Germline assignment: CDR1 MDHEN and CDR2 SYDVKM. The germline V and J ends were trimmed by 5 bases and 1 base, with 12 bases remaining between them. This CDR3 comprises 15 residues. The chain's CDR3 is CASSPPQGSYNEQFF. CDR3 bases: TGTGCCAGCAGTCCCCCCCAGGGTTCCTACAATGAGCAGTTCTTC.

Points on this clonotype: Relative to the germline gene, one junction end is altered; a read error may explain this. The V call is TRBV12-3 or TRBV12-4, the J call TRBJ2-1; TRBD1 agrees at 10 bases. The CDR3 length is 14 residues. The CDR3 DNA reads TGTGCCAGCAGGATCGGGACAGGGGCCAGTGAGCAGTTATTC. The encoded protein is CASRIGTGASEQLF.

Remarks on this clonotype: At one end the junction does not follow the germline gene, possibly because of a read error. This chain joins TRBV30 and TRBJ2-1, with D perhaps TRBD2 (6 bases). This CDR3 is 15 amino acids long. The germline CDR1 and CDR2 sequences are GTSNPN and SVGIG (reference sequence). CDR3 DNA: TGTGCCTTGAGTGGACTAACGGGAAGGCGCAATGAGCAGTTCTTC. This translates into CALSGLTGRRNEQFF. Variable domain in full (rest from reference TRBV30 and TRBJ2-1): SQTIHQWPATLVQPVGSPLSLECTVEGTSNPNLYWYRQAAGRGLQLLFYSVGIGQISSEVPQNLSASRPQDRQFILSSKKLLLSDSGFYLCALSGLTGRRNEQFFGPGTRLTVL.

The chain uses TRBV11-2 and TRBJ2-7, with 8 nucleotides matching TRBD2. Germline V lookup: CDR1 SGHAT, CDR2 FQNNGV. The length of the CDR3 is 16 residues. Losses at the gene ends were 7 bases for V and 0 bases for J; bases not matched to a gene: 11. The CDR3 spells CASNLRLALSSYEQYF. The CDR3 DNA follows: TGTGCCAGCAACTTGAGACTAGCGCTGAGCTCCTACGAGCAGTACTTC.

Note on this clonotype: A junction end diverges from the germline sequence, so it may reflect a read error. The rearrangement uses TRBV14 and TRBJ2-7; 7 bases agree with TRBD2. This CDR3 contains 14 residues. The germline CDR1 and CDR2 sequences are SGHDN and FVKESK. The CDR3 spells CASSEDGGGYEQCF. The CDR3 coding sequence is TGTGCAAGCAGCGAGGACGGCGGGGGATACGAGCAGTGCTTC.

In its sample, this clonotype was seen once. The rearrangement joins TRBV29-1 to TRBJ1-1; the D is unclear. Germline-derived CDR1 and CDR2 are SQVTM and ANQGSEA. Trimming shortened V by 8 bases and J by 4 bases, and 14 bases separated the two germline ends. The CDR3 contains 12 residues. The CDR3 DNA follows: TGCAGCATCCTGGACGGGAGCACTGAAGCTTTCTTT. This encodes CSILDGSTEAFF. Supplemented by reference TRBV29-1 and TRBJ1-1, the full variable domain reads SAVISQKPSRDICQRGTSLTIQCQVDSQVTMMFWYRQQPGQSLTLIATANQGSEATYESGFVIDKFPISRPNLTFSTLTVSNMSPEDSSIYLCSILDGSTEAFFGQGTRLTVV.

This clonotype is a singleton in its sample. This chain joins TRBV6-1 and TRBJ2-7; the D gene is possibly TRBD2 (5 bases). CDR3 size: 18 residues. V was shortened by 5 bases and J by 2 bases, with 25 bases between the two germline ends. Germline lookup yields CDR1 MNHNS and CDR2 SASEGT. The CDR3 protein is CASSPKTASWTRAYEQYF. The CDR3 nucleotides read TGTGCCAGCAGTCCCAAGACCGCTAGCTGGACCAGAGCCTACGAGCAGTACTTC.

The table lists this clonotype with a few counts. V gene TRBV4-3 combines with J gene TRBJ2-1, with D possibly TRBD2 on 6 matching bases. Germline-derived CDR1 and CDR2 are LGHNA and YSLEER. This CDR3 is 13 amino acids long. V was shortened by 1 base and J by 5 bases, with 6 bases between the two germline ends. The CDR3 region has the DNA TGCGCCAGCAGCCAAGGACTAGACAATGAGCAGTTCTTC. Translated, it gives CASSQGLDNEQFF.

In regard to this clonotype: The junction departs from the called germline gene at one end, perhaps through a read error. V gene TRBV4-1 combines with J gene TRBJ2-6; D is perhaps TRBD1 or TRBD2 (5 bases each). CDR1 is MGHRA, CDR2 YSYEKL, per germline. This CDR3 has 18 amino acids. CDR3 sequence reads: CASSRGTLKLSGANLLTF. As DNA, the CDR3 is TGCGCCAGCAGTCGAGGGACCCTCAAACTGTCTGGGGCCAACCTCCTGACTTTC.

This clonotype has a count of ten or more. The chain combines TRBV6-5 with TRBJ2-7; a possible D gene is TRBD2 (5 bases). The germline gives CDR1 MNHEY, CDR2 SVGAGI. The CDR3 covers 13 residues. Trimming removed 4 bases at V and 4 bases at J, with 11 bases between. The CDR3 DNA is TGTGCCAGCAGTTGGGCGGGCGGATACGAGCAGTACTTC. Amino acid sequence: CASSWAGGYEQYF.

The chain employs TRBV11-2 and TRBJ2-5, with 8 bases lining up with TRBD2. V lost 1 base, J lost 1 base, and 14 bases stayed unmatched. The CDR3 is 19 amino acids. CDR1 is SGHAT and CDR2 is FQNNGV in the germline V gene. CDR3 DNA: TGTGCCAGCAGCTTAGCTATCTGGACTAGCTCGAATCTCCAAGAGACCCAGTACTTC. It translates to CASSLAIWTSSNLQETQYF.

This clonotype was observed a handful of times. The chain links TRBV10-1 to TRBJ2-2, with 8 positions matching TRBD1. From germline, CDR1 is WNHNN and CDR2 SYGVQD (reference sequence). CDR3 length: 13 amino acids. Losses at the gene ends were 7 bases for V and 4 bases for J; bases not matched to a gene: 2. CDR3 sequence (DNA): TGCGCCAGCAAACAGGGGGGCACCGGGGAGCTGTTTTTT. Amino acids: CASKQGGTGELFF.

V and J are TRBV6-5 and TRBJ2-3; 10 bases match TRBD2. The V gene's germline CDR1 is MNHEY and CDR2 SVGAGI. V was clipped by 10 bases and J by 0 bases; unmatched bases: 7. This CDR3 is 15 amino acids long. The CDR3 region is CANRDSGRSTDTQYF. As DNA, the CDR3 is TGTGCCAACAGGGATAGCGGGAGGAGCACAGATACGCAGTATTTT.

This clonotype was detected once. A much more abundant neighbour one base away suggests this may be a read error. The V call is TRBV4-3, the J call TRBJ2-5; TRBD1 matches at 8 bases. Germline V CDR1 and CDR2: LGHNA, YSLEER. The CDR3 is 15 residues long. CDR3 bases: TGCGCCGGCAGCCACGCACTGGACAGGGTAGAGACCCAGTACTTC. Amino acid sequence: CAGSHALDRVETQYF.

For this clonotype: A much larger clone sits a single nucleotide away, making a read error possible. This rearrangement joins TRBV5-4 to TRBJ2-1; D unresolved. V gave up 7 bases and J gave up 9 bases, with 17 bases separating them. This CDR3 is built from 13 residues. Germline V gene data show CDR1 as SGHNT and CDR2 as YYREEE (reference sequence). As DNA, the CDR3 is TGTGCCAGCTGCGTAGATCCTCCGGGTGAGCAGTTCTTC. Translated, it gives CASCVDPPGEQFF.

The DNA for the CDR3 is TGTGCCAGTTGGCCAGCGGGAGGTAGGAATGAGCAGTTCTTC. Encoded protein: CASWPAGGRNEQFF. The chain uses TRBV7-9 and TRBJ2-1; 9 bases align to TRBD2. The CDR3 covers 14 residues. Losses at the gene ends were 9 bases for V and 7 bases for J; bases not matched to a gene: 10. Germline assignment: CDR1 SEHNR and CDR2 FQNEAQ (reference sequence).

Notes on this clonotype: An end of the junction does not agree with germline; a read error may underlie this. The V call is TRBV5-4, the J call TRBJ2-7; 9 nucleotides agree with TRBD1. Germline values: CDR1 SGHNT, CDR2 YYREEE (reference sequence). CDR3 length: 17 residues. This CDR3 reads CASSPGQGWGASYEQYF. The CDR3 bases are TGTGCCAGCAGCCCGGGACAGGGTTGGGGGGCCTCATACGAACAGTACTTC.

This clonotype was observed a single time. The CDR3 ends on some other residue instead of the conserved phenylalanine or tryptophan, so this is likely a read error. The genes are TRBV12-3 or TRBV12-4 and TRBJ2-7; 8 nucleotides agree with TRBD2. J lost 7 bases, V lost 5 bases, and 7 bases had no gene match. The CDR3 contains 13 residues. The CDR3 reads CASSPIGGGEQYL. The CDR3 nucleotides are TGTGCCAGCAGTCCCATAGGCGGGGGGGAGCAGTACTTG.

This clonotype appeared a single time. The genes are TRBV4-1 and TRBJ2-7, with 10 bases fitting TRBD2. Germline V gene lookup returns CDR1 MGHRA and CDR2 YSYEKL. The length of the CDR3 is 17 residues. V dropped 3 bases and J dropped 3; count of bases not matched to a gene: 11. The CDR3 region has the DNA TGCGCCAGCAGCCATGTCAGCGGGAGGGGAGCGGACTACGAGCAGTACTTC. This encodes CASSHVSGRGADYEQYF.

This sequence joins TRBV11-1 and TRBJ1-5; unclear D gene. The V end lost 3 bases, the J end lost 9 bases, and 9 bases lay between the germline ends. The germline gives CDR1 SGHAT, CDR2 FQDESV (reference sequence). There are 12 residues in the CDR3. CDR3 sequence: CASSFGLRPQHF. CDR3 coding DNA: TGTGCCAGCAGCTTCGGACTCCGGCCCCAGCATTTT.

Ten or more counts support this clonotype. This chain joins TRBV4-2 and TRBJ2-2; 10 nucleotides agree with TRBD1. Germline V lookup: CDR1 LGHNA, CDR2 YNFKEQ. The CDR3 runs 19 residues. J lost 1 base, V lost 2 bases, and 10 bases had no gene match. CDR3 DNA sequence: TGTGCCAGCAGCCAACTTGACAGGGGGCAAGTCGGGAACACCGGGGAGCTGTTTTTT. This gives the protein CASSQLDRGQVGNTGELFF.

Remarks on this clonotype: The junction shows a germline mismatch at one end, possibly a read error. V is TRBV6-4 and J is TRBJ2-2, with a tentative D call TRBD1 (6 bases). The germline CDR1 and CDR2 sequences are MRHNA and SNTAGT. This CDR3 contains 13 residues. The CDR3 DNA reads TGTGCCAGCATTGCGGAAGGGGCAGGGGAGTTGTTTTTT. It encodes CASIAEGAGELFF.